Listed below are T cell receptor beta chains from one sample, sequenced in a study of T cell responses to AZD1222 COVID-19 vaccine. Here immunoSEQ multiplex PCR was the method, and the copy in TCRdb shows in-frame clones only, minus some. Counted here are more than 120,000 clones, more than 70% occurring once; the ten biggest clones make up about 4.9%. Sequencing used peripheral blood, obtained 28 days after the second AZD1222 dose. Source of these receptors: an adult who received the AZD1222 COVID-19 vaccine. Both conserved end residues are part of each CDR3. Fields, in order: J gene, D gene, V gene, CDR3 DNA, CDR3 protein. A D gene is named only where the DNA matches it firmly.

>TRBJ1-6|NA|TRBV21-1
TGTGCCAGGGCAAGTCCTCGGGGCTCCTATAATTCACCCCTCCACTTT
CARASPRGSYNSPLHF
>TRBJ1-4|NA|TRBV5-8
TGTGCCAGCAGCTTGGCCCTCGGCTTTGAAAAACTGTTTTTT
CASSLALGFEKLFF
>TRBJ2-7|NA|TRBV6-5
TGTGCCAGCCTAAGAGTCGACGAGCAGTACTTC
CASLRVDEQYF
>TRBJ1-1|TRBD1|TRBV14
TGTGCCAGCAGCCAATTCAGGGGGGATACTGAAGCTTTCTTT
CASSQFRGDTEAFF
>TRBJ1-2|NA|TRBV5-1
TGCGCCAGCAGCTTGGTGGGGGGGAGCTATGGCTACACCTTC
CASSLVGGSYGYTF
>TRBJ1-2|NA|TRBV6-5
TGTGCCACCGAAGGGGGGAAGGGCTACACCTTC
CATEGGKGYTF
>TRBJ1-2|NA|TRBV13
TGTGCCAGCAGCCAGACACATAACTATGGCTACACCTTC
CASSQTHNYGYTF
>TRBJ1-5|NA|TRBV19
TGTGCCAGTAGTATGGCCAGGGGTCAGCCCCAGCATTTT
CASSMARGQPQHF
>TRBJ2-3|TRBD2|TRBV5-4
TGTGCCAGCAGCTCCCCCGCGGGAGGGACCACAGATACGCAGTATTTT
CASSSPAGGTTDTQYF
>TRBJ2-1|TRBD2|TRBV4-1
TGCGCCAGCAGCCTGTCCTCCGGGACTAGCTCCTACAATGAGCAGTTCTTC
CASSLSSGTSSYNEQFF
>TRBJ1-5|NA|TRBV6-5
TGTGCCAGCAGGTTTAGTGGCAATCAGCCCCAGCATTTT
CASRFSGNQPQHF
>TRBJ1-5|NA|TRBV5-1
TGCGCCAGCAGCCCGCTACCGGGGATCAGCAATCAGCCCCAGCATTTT
CASSPLPGISNQPQHF
>TRBJ1-6|NA|TRBV28
TGTGCCAGCAGTTTATATACTTCACCCCTCCACTTT
CASSLYTSPLHF
>TRBJ2-2|TRBD2|TRBV28
TGTGCCAGCATCCCGGGCGGGGGGGACACCGGGGAGCTGTTTTTT
CASIPGGGDTGELFF
>TRBJ1-1|NA|TRBV25-1
TGTGCCAGCAGTCCCCTCGACCTTTCTTTTCGGACTGAAGCTTTCTTT
CASSPLDLSFRTEAFF